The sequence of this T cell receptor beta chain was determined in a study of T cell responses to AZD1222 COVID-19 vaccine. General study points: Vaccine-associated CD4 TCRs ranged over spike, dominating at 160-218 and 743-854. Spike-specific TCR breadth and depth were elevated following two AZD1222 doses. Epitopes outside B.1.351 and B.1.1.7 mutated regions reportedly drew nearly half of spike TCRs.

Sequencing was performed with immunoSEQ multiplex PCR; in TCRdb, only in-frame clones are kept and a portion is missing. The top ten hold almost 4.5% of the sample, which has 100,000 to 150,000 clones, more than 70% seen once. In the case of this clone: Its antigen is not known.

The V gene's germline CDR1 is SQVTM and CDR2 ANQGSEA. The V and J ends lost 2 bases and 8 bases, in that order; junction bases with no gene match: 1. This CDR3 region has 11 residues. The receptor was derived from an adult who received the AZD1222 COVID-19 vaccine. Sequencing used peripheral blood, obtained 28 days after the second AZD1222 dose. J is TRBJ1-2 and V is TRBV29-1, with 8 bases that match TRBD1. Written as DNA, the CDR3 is TGCAGCGTTGAAAGACAGGGGGGCTACACCTTC. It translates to CSVERQGGYTF.